These 13 T cell receptor beta chains originate from one sample sequenced in a study of lymphopenia after photon versus proton radiotherapy. The protocol was immunoSEQ multiplex PCR, while the TCRdb copy is restricted to in-frame clones and leaves out a portion. The profile shows 68,000 or so clones, approximately 91% of them singletons. The starting material was peripheral blood, obtained from a patient treated with photon-based radiotherapy. Receptors originate from a woman in her seventies with pancreatic cancer.

This clone was observed a few times. The rearrangement links TRBV19 to TRBJ2-2, with D possibly TRBD2 on 6 matching bases. Germline lookup yields CDR1 LNHDA and CDR2 SQIVND (reference sequence). This CDR3 has 17 residues. V was cut by 8 bases and J by 3 bases, with 22 bases left in between. CDR3 in DNA: TGTGCCAGTTATGAAACTTGGAGGGGCGCCGACACCGGGGAGCTGTTTTTT. Amino acids: CASYETWRGADTGELFF. The full variable domain, completed using reference TRBV19 and TRBJ2-2, is DGGITQSPKYLFRKEGQNVTLSCEQNLNHDAMYWYRQDPGQGLRLIYYSQIVNDFQKGDIAEGYSVSREKKESFPLTVTSAQKNPTAFYLCASYETWRGADTGELFFGEGSRLTVL.

The chain recombines TRBV6-1 with TRBJ2-1, with 7 bases aligning to TRBD1. Germline assignment: CDR1 MNHNS and CDR2 SASEGT. With 6 bases clipped from V and 0 bases from J, the junction kept 5 bases outside the gene matches. The length of the CDR3 is 15 residues. The CDR3 sequence: CASSSGTVSYNEQFF. CDR3 bases: TGTGCCAGCAGCTCCGGGACAGTCTCCTACAATGAGCAGTTCTTC.

The rearrangement joins TRBV28 to TRBJ2-7; 13 bases align to TRBD2. Germline-derived CDR1 and CDR2 are MDHEN and SYDVKM. The CDR3 spans 18 residues. V lost 2 bases and J lost 2; bases outside the gene matches: 9. The CDR3 coding sequence is TGTGCCAGCAGTTTAGCCCCCCTCGGACTAGCGGGGGCCTACGAGCAGTACTTC. Translating gives CASSLAPLGLAGAYEQYF.

The chain links TRBV5-1 to TRBJ2-5; TRBD2 is a possible D gene (6 bases). From germline, CDR1 is SGHRS and CDR2 YFSETQ. V shed 4 bases and J shed 11 bases, with 18 bases lying between them. The length of the CDR3 is 13 residues. As DNA, the CDR3 is TGCGCCAGCAGCCCTAACGGGTCGGGGGAGCAGTACTTC. Protein: CASSPNGSGEQYF. The complete variable domain, with remaining parts taken from reference TRBV5-1 and TRBJ2-5, reads KAGVTQTPRYLIKTRGQQVTLSCSPISGHRSVSWYQQTPGQGLQFLFEYFSETQRNKGNFPGRFSGRQFSNSRSEMNVSTLELGDSALYLCASSPNGSGEQYFGPGTRLLVL.

V gene TRBV29-1 combines with J gene TRBJ2-1, with D possibly being TRBD1 or TRBD2 (5 bases each). CDR3 length: 12 residues. Germline loops: CDR1 SQVTM, CDR2 ANQGSEA. Between the trimmed V and J ends, which lost 7 bases and 9 bases, there was a span of 16 bases. Written as DNA, the CDR3 is TGCAGCGCCCATGGGGGTAGAAGTGAGCAGTTCTTC. Residues: CSAHGGRSEQFF.

This rearrangement joins TRBV28 to TRBJ2-7; a possible D gene is TRBD2 (5 bases). Trimming took off 7 bases at V and 4 bases at J, with 17 bases between the two ends. The CDR3 is 14 residues long. Germline lookup yields CDR1 MDHEN and CDR2 SYDVKM. CDR3 region: CASTADGEWYEQYF. The CDR3 region has the DNA TGTGCCAGCACAGCGGACGGGGAGTGGTACGAGCAGTACTTC.

The DNA for the CDR3 is TGTGCCAGCAGCTTAGGGGACCAAGTCGCTCCGTTAGAGACCCAGTACTTC. This gives the protein CASSLGDQVAPLETQYF. This rearrangement joins TRBV11-2 to TRBJ2-5; D may be TRBD1 or TRBD2 (5 bases each). V was shortened by 1 base and J by 4 bases, with 19 bases between the two germline ends. Germline V gives CDR1 SGHAT, CDR2 FQNNGV. The CDR3 has 17 residues.

In its sample, this clone was seen a few times. The genes are TRBV15 and TRBJ1-5; D may be TRBD1 (6 bases). CDR1 and CDR2 (germline): LNHNV, YYDKDF (reference sequence). The germline V and J ends were trimmed by 5 bases and 4 bases, with 15 bases remaining between them. CDR3 length: 15 amino acids. In nucleotides, the CDR3 is TGTGCCACCAGCGGCAGGGGAGCGGAGAATCAGCCCCAGCATTTT. Residues: CATSGRGAENQPQHF.

The chain combines TRBV5-5 with TRBJ2-5, with 8 positions matching TRBD2. The CDR3 extends over 14 amino acids. The germline V gene has CDR1 SGHKS and CDR2 YYEKEE (reference sequence). After removal of 6 bases from V and 5 bases from J, the junction contained 9 bases not matched to a gene. CDR3 protein: CASTSGGVWETQYF. The CDR3 DNA is TGTGCCAGCACCTCCGGGGGGGTATGGGAGACCCAGTACTTC.

V and J are TRBV4-3 and TRBJ2-1; TRBD2 matches 7 bases. CDR1 LGHNA and CDR2 YSLEER come from the germline V gene. The J segment lost 15 bases and the V segment lost 2 bases, leaving 10 bases of the junction unmatched. The CDR3 totals 13 residues. The CDR3 region is CASSQNLAEVGFF. In nucleotides, the CDR3 is TGCGCCAGCAGCCAAAACCTAGCGGAGGTTGGGTTCTTC.

The CDR3 here is CASSPLLGDGYTF. DNA for the CDR3: TGCGCCAGCAGCCCCCTACTAGGGGATGGCTACACCTTC. V is TRBV4-1 and J is TRBJ1-2; D is possibly TRBD1 (5 bases). The germline V gene has CDR1 MGHRA and CDR2 YSYEKL. The V and J ends lost 4 bases and 6 bases respectively, with 12 bases between them. CDR3 length: 13 amino acids.

This chain joins TRBV5-1 and TRBJ1-5, with D perhaps TRBD1 (6 bases). The CDR3 extends over 15 amino acids. V lost 0 bases, J lost 7 bases, and 14 bases lay in between. The germline gives CDR1 SGHRS, CDR2 YFSETQ. The CDR3 DNA reads TGCGCCAGCAGCTTGGTTGGGGGGCCGGAACAGCCCCAGCATTTT. Protein sequence: CASSLVGGPEQPQHF.

This rearrangement joins TRBV6-1 to TRBJ1-2, with D tentatively TRBD1 (6 bases). Germline V lookup: CDR1 MNHNS, CDR2 SASEGT. CDR3 length: 14 amino acids. The V and J ends lost 7 bases and 2 bases respectively, with 14 bases between them. CDR3 sequence: CASKVRGANYGYTF. The CDR3 region has the DNA TGTGCCAGCAAGGTACGGGGGGCAAACTATGGCTACACCTTC.